The clone carrying this TCR beta chain occurred once. RNA totalling about 0.45 to 1 ug underwent reverse transcription with random hexamers. Via MiXCR, TCRdb re-called the immunoSEQ multiplex PCR reads, giving one row per CDR3 protein. This table has 95,000 to 150,000 distinct CDR3 sequences, 95% to 96% appearing once. This sample is drawn from a study of CD8 T cells in Susac syndrome. TCR beta sequencing covered blood CD8+ and CD4+ T cells. Purification of the CD8+ and CD4+ T cells relied on negative isolation, and TEMRA cells underwent FACS enrichment. This sequence was found in a human donor with Susac syndrome. The material sequenced was CD4+ T cells from PBMCs.

The CDR3 loop reads CACTIIVARAGGYTF. CDR3 DNA: TGTGCCTGCACAATAATAGTCGCTAGGGCCGGGGGCTACACCTTC. The rearrangement links TRBV30 to TRBJ1-2; the D is unclear. Germline CDR1 and CDR2: GTSNPN and SVGIG (reference sequence). Trimming stripped 6 bases from V and 8 bases from J, with 25 bases between. The CDR3 loop spans 15 amino acids.